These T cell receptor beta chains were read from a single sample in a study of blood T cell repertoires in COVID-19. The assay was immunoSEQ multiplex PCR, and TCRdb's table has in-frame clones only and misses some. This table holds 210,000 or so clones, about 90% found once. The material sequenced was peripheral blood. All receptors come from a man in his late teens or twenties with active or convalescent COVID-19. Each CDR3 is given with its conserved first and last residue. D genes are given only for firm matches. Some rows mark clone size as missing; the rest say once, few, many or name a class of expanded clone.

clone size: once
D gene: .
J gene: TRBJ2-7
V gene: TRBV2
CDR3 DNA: TGTGCCAGCAGTGATTGGACGGGATACTACGAGCAGTACTTC
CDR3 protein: CASSDWTGYYEQYF

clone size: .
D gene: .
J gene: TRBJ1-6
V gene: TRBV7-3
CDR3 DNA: TGTGCCAGCAGCCTTGGGACAAATAATTCACCCCTCCACTTT
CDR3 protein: CASSLGTNNSPLHF

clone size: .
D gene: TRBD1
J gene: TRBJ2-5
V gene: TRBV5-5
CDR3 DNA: TGTGCCAGCAGCTTGGACCCACAGGGGGTATTCCAGTACTTC
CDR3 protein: CASSLDPQGVFQYF

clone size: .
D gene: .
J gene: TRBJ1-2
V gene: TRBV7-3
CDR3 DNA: TGTGCCAGCAGCTCCCGACAGACCCCCTATGGCTACACCTTC
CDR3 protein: CASSSRQTPYGYTF

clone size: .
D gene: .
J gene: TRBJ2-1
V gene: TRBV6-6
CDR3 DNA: TGTGCCAGCAGTTACCCCGGTTCCTACGGGAATGAGCAGTTCTTC
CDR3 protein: CASSYPGSYGNEQFF

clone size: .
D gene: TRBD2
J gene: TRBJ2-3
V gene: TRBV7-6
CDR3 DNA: TGTGCCAGCAGCCTGCACCTCTTAGCGGGAGGGCCAAATACGCAGTATTTT
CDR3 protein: CASSLHLLAGGPNTQYF

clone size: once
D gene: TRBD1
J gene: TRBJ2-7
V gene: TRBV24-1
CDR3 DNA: TGTGCCACCAGTGATCCCCGGACAGGGGGCTTTGAGCAGTACTTC
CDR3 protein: CATSDPRTGGFEQYF

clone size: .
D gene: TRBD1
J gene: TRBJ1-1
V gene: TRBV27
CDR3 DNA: TGTGCCAGCAGTTTAATTGGATCGAGGGGGCGGTACACTGAAGCTTTCTTT
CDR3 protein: CASSLIGSRGRYTEAFF

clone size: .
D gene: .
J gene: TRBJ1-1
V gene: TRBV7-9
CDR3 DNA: TGTGCCAGCAGCTTCTTTTTGTTACAGAAGAACACTGAAGCTTTCTTT
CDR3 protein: CASSFFLLQKNTEAFF

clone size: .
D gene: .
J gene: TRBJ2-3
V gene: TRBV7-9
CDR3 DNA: TGTGCCAGCAGCTTATCTACAGGCTTGGCGGCCCGAGATACGCAGTATTTT
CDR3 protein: CASSLSTGLAARDTQYF

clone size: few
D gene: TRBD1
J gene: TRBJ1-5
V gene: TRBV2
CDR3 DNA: TGTGCCAGCAGTTTCGGGGACAGGGGGCCCGGGCAGCCCCAGCATTTT
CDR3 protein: CASSFGDRGPGQPQHF

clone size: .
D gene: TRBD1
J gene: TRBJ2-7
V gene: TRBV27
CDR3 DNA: TGTGCCAGCAGAAACCGGGACAGCTTCTCCTACGAGCAGTACTTC
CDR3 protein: CASRNRDSFSYEQYF

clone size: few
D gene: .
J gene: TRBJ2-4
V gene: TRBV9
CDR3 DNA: TGTGCCAGCAGCGTAGATGGACAGCCTAGGCACATTCAGTACTTC
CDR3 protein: CASSVDGQPRHIQYF

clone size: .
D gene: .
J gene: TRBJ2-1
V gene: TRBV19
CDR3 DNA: TGTGCCAGTAGTATACAGGGGTCTACTGTTTACAATGAGCAGTTCTTC
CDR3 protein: CASSIQGSTVYNEQFF

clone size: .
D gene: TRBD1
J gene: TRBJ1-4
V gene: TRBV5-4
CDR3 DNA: TGTGCCAGCAGCTTATTCGGGACAGGGCTTGAAAAACTGTTTTTT
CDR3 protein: CASSLFGTGLEKLFF

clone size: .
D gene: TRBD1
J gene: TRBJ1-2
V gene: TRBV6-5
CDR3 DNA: TGTGCCAGCCGACAGGGGAGTCCAGATGGCTACACCTTC
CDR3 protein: CASRQGSPDGYTF

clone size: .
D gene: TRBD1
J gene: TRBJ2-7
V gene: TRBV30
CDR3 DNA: TGTGCCTGGAGTGCAGGGGGCGAGCAGTACTTC
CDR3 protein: CAWSAGGEQYF

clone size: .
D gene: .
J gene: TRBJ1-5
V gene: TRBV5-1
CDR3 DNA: TGCGCCAGCAGCCCTGAAGGGGTTCAGCCCCAGCATTTT
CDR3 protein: CASSPEGVQPQHF

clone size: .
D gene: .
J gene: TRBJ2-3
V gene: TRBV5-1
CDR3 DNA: TGCGCCAGCAGCCGGGAGACTAGTTTTGATACGCAGTATTTT
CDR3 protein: CASSRETSFDTQYF

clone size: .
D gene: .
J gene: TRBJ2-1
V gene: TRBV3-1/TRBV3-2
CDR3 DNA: TGTGCCAGCAGCCAAGTCCCAGGGTCGGGAGTAGATGAGCAGTTCTTC
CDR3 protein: CASSQVPGSGVDEQFF

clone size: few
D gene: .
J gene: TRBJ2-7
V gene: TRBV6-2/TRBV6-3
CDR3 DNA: TGTGCCAGCAGTTATGGTCGGGAGCAGTACTTC
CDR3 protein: CASSYGREQYF

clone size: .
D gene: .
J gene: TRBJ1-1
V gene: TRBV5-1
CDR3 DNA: TGCGCCAGCAGCTCTATACCGGGGGGTTACACTGAAGCTTTCTTT
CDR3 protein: CASSSIPGGYTEAFF

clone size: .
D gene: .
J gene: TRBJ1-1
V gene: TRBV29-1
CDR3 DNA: TGCAGCTCCCTCGGGGGGGCAGATAACACTGAAGCTTTCTTT
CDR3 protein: CSSLGGADNTEAFF

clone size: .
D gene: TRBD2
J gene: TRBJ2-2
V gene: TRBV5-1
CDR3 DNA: TGCGCCAGCAGCTTGTTAGCGGGCGGGGAGCTGTTTTTT
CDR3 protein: CASSLLAGGELFF

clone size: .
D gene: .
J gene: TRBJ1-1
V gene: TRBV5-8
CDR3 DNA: TGTGCCAGCAGGAACAGAGAGGGAGGAGTAGAAGCTTTCTTT
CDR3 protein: CASRNREGGVEAFF

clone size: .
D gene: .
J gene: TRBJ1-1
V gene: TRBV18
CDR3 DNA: TGTGCCAGCTCGCAGGGTAGCACTGAAGCTTTCTTT
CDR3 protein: CASSQGSTEAFF

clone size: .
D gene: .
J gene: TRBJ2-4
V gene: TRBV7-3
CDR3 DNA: TGTGCCAGCAGCCCTTCAGGAGGGAGTGACATTCAGTACTTC
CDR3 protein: CASSPSGGSDIQYF

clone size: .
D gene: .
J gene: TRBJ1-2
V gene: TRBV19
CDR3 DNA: TGTGCCAGTAGTCTCGGACAGTATGGCTACACCTTC
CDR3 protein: CASSLGQYGYTF

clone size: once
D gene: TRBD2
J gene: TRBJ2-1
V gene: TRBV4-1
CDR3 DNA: TGCGCCAGCAGCCAAGACGATCCCGGGACTAGCGGGCGCGAGCAGTTCTTC
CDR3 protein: CASSQDDPGTSGREQFF

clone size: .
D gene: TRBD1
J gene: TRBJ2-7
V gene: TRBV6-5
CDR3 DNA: TGTGCCAGCAAAACAGGGGGCATCGGGTACGAGCAGTACTTC
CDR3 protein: CASKTGGIGYEQYF

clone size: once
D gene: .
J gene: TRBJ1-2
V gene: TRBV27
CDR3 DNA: TGTGCCAGCAGTTTGGACAGTTACTATGGCTACACCTTC
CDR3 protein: CASSLDSYYGYTF

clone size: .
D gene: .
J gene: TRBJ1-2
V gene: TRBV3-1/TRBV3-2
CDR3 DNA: TGTGCCAGCAGCCAAGTTTTCAGGGATAATGGCTACACCTTC
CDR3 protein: CASSQVFRDNGYTF

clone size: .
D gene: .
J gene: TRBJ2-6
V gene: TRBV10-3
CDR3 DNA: TGTGCCATCAAAGGGGCGGCTGGCAACGTCCTGACTTTC
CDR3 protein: CAIKGAAGNVLTF

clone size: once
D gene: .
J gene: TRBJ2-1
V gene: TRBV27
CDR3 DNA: TGTGCCAGCAGTTTGGAACAGGGCGTATACAATGAGCAGTTCTTC
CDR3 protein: CASSLEQGVYNEQFF

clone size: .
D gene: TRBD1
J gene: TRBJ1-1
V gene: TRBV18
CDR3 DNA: TGTGCCAGCTCACTACAGGGGGCGGGAGGCACTGAAGCTTTCTTT
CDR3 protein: CASSLQGAGGTEAFF

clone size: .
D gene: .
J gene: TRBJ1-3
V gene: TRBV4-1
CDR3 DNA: TGCGCCAGCAGCCAAGATGCGGCCGTCTCTGGAAACACCATATATTTT
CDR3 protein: CASSQDAAVSGNTIYF

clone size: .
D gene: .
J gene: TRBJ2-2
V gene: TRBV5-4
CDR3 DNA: TGTGCCAGCAGCCGGAAACAGGGTGTGGGGTGGACCGGGGAGCTGTTTTTT
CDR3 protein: CASSRKQGVGWTGELFF

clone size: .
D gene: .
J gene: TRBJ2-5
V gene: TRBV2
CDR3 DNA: TGTGCCAGCAGTGGGGGGCAGGGAGTAATTTCGGGGAGCGGAGAGACCCAGTACTTC
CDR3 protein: CASSGGQGVISGSGETQYF

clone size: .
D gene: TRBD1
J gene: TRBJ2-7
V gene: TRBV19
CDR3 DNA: TGTGCCAGTGGACAGGCATACGAGCAGTACTTC
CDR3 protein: CASGQAYEQYF

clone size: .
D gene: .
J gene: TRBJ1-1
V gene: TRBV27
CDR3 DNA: TGTGCCAGCAGTTTGCAGGGGAGCACTGAAGCTTTCTTT
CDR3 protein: CASSLQGSTEAFF

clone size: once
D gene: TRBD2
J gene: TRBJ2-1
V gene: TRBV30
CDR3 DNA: TGTGCCTGGAGTGTCGGCGGGAGGGCCCGCGGTGAGCAGTTCTTC
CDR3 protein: CAWSVGGRARGEQFF

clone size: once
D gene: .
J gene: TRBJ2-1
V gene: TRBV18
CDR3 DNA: TGTGCCAGCTCACCCACTCTCCCCGGGGGTCATGAGCAGTTCTTC
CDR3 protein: CASSPTLPGGHEQFF

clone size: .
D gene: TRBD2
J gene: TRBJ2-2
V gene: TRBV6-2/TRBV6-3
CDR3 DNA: TGTGCCAGCAGTTACCCCGAGACTAGCCTCGGCACCGGGGAGCTGTTTTTT
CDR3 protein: CASSYPETSLGTGELFF

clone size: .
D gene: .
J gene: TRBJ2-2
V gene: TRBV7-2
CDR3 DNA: TGTGCCAGCAGCTCGACGCCGGGGGGCCGGTCTCCCGGGGAGCTGTTTTTT
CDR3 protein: CASSSTPGGRSPGELFF

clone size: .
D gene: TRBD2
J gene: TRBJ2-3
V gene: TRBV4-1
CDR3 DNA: TGCGCCAGCAGCCAACCAGAGACTAGCGGGTTGAAAACAGATACGCAGTATTTT
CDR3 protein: CASSQPETSGLKTDTQYF

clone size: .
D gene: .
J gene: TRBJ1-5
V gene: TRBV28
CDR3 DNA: TGTGCCAGCAGTTATATCATGGGAGGCAGCAATCAGCCCCAGCATTTT
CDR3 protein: CASSYIMGGSNQPQHF

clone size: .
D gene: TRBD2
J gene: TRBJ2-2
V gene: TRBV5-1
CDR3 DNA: TGCGCCAGCAGCTTGGGCCAGCGGGAGATCTGGAGCGGGGAGCTGTTTTTT
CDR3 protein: CASSLGQREIWSGELFF

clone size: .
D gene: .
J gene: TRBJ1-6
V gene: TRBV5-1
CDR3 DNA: TGCGCCAGCAGCTTGGCGCGGGGCCATAATTCACCCCTCCACTTT
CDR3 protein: CASSLARGHNSPLHF

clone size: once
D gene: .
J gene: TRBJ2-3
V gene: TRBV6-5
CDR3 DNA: TGTGCCAGCAGTTACTCGGGTCCGGGGGGCACAGATACGCAGTATTTT
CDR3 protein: CASSYSGPGGTDTQYF

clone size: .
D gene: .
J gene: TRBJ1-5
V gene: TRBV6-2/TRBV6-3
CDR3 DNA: TGTGCCAGCAGTCAAGGGGGTCAGCCCCAGCATTTT
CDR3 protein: CASSQGGQPQHF

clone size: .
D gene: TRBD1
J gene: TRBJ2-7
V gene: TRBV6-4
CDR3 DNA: TGTGCCAGCAGTGACGTTGGGGGACAGGGCTACGAGCAGTACTTC
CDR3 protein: CASSDVGGQGYEQYF

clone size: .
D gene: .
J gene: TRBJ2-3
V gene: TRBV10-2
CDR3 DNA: TGCGCCAGCACGGACTGGGCCCCGGGTCTCTCAAGAGATACGCAGTATTTT
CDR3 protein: CASTDWAPGLSRDTQYF

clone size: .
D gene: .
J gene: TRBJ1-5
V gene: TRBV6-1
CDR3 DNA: TGTGCCAGCAGTGAAGCGCAGGGGATCGGACAGCCCCAGCATTTT
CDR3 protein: CASSEAQGIGQPQHF

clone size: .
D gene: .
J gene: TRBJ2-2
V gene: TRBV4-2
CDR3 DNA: TGTGCCAGCAGCCAAGAGCCTTCGGGGGGCGGCACCGGGGAGCTGTTTTTT
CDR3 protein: CASSQEPSGGGTGELFF

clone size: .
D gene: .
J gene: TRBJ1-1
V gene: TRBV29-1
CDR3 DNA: TGCAGCGTCCCCCGGGGCACTGAAGCTTTCTTT
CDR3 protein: CSVPRGTEAFF